A single T cell receptor (beta chain) is shown here with its context. This clonotype has more than one count but fewer than ten. Its antigen is not yet known. Base qualities are not recorded, but no much larger clone differs from it by a single base. This entry is derived from a study of early T cells in non-severe SARS-CoV-2 infection (dated by TCRdb to the early 2020s). Notes on the research overall: Because TCR sequencing was done on bulk RNA from unsorted whole blood, the alpha and beta chains could not be paired. Findings and caveats that apply to the study as a whole: Matching against VDJdb was skewed toward anti-spike CD8 responses, likely underestimated virus-specific expansions, and missed private and CD4 specificities.

Receptor libraries were prepared by 5' RACE. Sequencing took place on a NextSeq 500. To correct for sequencing error and PCR bias, the TCR library protocol tagged individual cDNA molecules with unique molecular identifiers. Both TCR alpha and beta chains were sequenced, and tight co-correlation was observed between alpha and beta sequence abundances in each sample. In the paper's pipeline: V gene, J gene and CDR3 annotation of TCR sequences was performed with Decombinator V4. Expanded TCRs were defined as changing significantly between any two time points under a Poisson model with p below 0.0001. Abundances of TCRs were expressed as counts per million after normalisation to the total number of TCRs sequenced in each sample. MAIT TCRs were defined by TRAV1-2 paired with TRAJ12, TRAJ20 or TRAJ33, and iNKT TCRs by TRAV10 paired with TRAJ18. VDJdb, accessed 1 November 2021, was searched for CMV, EBV and SARS-CoV-2 annotated TCRs, with TCRs annotated for multiple antigens excluded. Starting from the raw public reads, TCRdb applied fastp trimming at Q25, assembled clones with MiXCR and retained in-frame beta chains. Rows are combined by CDR3 protein, so each entry shows the most common genes and DNA. TCRdb, not the original authors, processed these V and J calls. This sample holds approximately 100,000 distinct CDR3 sequences; around a sixth were observed only once. The ten largest account for about 1.3% of the sample.

Trimming costs V 3 bases and J 5 bases, and their ends lie 11 bases apart. The germline V gene yields SGHTA for CDR1 and FQGNSA for CDR2. Spanning cysteine to phenylalanine, the CDR3 consists of 14 amino acids. Only the CDR3 part of the read is kept: 42 bases, read in frame from the first base. Set within a cohort of healthcare workers in London, UK, this nested case-control study involved weekly PCR testing of nasopharyngeal swabs along with blood sampling. Healthcare workers were recruited during the week of the UK lockdown, between 23 and 31 March 2020, and followed weekly for up to roughly 15 weeks.

Sequenced material: whole blood. The TCR was taken from an adult who was a healthcare worker with PCR-confirmed SARS-CoV-2 infection or an uninfected control (not recorded which). This chain is built from TRBV7-2 and TRBJ2-1; the D gene identity is not certain. The nucleotide sequence reads as follows: TGTGCCAGCAGCTTCACGGACGGTAACAATGAGCAGTTCTTC. The resulting protein is CASSFTDGNNEQFF.